A single TCR beta chain is shown here with its context. Its antigen is unidentified. This entry is derived from a study of T cells in Graves' hyperthyroidism and ophthalmopathy. General study results and limits: Progression to ophthalmopathy was predicted a median of approximately 6.4 months early.

The CDR3 spans 12 residues. The germline V and J ends were trimmed by 0 bases and 4 bases, with 6 bases remaining between them. In germline, CDR1 is DFQATT, CDR2 SNEGSKA (reference sequence). The investigators amplified TCR beta CDR3 regions from RNA transcripts. A set of HTBI primers served as the primers for a first-round RT-PCR of the TCR CDR3. MiXCR, run by TCRdb on the multiplex PCR reads, gives a single entry per CDR3 protein. The profile shows 500,000 or so distinct CDR3 sequences, roughly 17% of them singletons. The receptor was derived from a woman aged 18-29 years with Graves' ophthalmopathy. The V call is TRBV20-1, the J call TRBJ2-5; D is unresolved. The specimen was blood. CDR3 protein: CSAREAVETQYF. The CDR3 bases are TGCAGTGCTAGAGAGGCTGTAGAGACCCAGTACTTC.